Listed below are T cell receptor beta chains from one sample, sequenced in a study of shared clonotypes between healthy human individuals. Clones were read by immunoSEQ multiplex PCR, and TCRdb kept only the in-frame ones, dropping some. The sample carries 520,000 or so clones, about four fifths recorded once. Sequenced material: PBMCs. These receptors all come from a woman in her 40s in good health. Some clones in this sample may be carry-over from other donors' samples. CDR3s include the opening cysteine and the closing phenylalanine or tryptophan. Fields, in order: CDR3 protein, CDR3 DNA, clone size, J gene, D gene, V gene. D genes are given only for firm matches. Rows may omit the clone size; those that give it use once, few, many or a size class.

CDR3 protein: CASRDRGSNSPLHF; CDR3 DNA: TGTGCCAGCAGAGACAGGGGTAGTAATTCACCCCTCCACTTT; clone size: NA; J gene: TRBJ1-6; D gene: TRBD1; V gene: TRBV6-4
CDR3 protein: CASSLDGGPYEQYF; CDR3 DNA: TGTGCCAGCAGCTTAGACGGGGGCCCCTACGAGCAGTACTTC; clone size: NA; J gene: TRBJ2-7; D gene: NA; V gene: TRBV11-2
CDR3 protein: CASSLVRGREKLFF; CDR3 DNA: TGTGCCAGCAGCTTAGTCAGGGGTAGAGAAAAACTGTTTTTT; clone size: NA; J gene: TRBJ1-4; D gene: NA; V gene: TRBV7-9
CDR3 protein: CASSPVAGGAGELFF; CDR3 DNA: TGTGCTAGCAGCCCCGTAGCGGGAGGGGCCGGGGAGCTGTTTTTT; clone size: NA; J gene: TRBJ2-2; D gene: TRBD2; V gene: TRBV7-7
CDR3 protein: CASSYSSGTGIEKLFF; CDR3 DNA: TGTGCCAGCAGTTACTCGTCCGGGACAGGGATTGAAAAACTGTTTTTT; clone size: NA; J gene: TRBJ1-4; D gene: TRBD1; V gene: TRBV6-7
CDR3 protein: CASSYKRTGGNQPQHF; CDR3 DNA: TGTGCCAGCAGTTACAAGAGGACAGGGGGTAATCAGCCCCAGCATTTT; clone size: NA; J gene: TRBJ1-5; D gene: TRBD1; V gene: TRBV6-5
CDR3 protein: CASTPREGPLSGNTIYF; CDR3 DNA: TGTGCCAGCACCCCGAGGGAGGGCCCCCTCTCTGGAAACACCATATATTTT; clone size: few; J gene: TRBJ1-3; D gene: NA; V gene: TRBV9
CDR3 protein: CASSPLDRARAYEQYF; CDR3 DNA: TGTGCCAGCAGCCCACTCGACAGGGCACGGGCCTACGAGCAGTACTTC; clone size: NA; J gene: TRBJ2-7; D gene: TRBD1; V gene: TRBV5-6
CDR3 protein: CAWEKTEAFF; CDR3 DNA: TGTGCCTGGGAGAAAACTGAAGCTTTCTTT; clone size: NA; J gene: TRBJ1-1; D gene: NA; V gene: TRBV30
CDR3 protein: CASRPGGYSGANVLTF; CDR3 DNA: TGTGCCAGCAGGCCAGGGGGTTACTCTGGGGCCAACGTCCTGACTTTC; clone size: NA; J gene: TRBJ2-6; D gene: TRBD1; V gene: TRBV27
CDR3 protein: CASSMGVFYGYTF; CDR3 DNA: TGTGCCAGTAGTATGGGAGTTTTCTATGGCTACACCTTC; clone size: NA; J gene: TRBJ1-2; D gene: NA; V gene: TRBV19
CDR3 protein: CAISEPKTGNEQFF; CDR3 DNA: TGTGCCATCAGTGAGCCCAAAACGGGCAATGAGCAGTTCTTC; clone size: NA; J gene: TRBJ2-1; D gene: NA; V gene: TRBV10-3
CDR3 protein: CASSPRGASGVGFQETQYF; CDR3 DNA: TGTGCCAGCAGCCCCCGGGGGGCTAGCGGGGTGGGATTCCAAGAGACCCAGTACTTC; clone size: few; J gene: TRBJ2-5; D gene: TRBD2; V gene: TRBV7-2
CDR3 protein: CASSPDEGTAFF; CDR3 DNA: TGTGCCAGCAGCCCCGACGAGGGTACGGCTTTCTTT; clone size: NA; J gene: TRBJ1-1; D gene: NA; V gene: TRBV7-9
CDR3 protein: CASSPRETTGGGTEAFF; CDR3 DNA: TGTGCCAGCAGCCCCCGTGAAACGACAGGCGGGGGCACTGAAGCTTTCTTT; clone size: NA; J gene: TRBJ1-1; D gene: NA; V gene: TRBV7-8
CDR3 protein: CAWRDWAVEKLFF; CDR3 DNA: TGTGCCTGGAGGGACTGGGCGGTGGAAAAACTGTTTTTT; clone size: NA; J gene: TRBJ1-4; D gene: NA; V gene: TRBV30
CDR3 protein: CAKEHVNQPQHF; CDR3 DNA: TGTGCTAAGGAGCACGTCAATCAGCCCCAGCATTTT; clone size: NA; J gene: TRBJ1-5; D gene: NA; V gene: TRBV21-1